The rows below give T cell receptor beta chains drawn from one sample of a study of cytomegalovirus exposure and HLA in healthy donors. Assay: immunoSEQ multiplex PCR; the TCRdb copy retains only in-frame clones and omits some. Here the sample spans a few hundred thousand clones, roughly 85% being singletons. Material: PBMCs. The receptor source for this set is a man younger than 35 in good health and CMV-seronegative. Each CDR3 is given without its conserved first and last residue.

j_call | v_call | cdr3_aa
TRBJ2-7 | TRBV9 | ASSDGTSSEQY
TRBJ2-1 | TRBV6-4 | ASSEFSSGSNEQF
TRBJ1-1 | TRBV10-3 | AISGGTGGPWNTEAF
TRBJ1-4 | TRBV7-8 | ASSLAPAGGKLF
TRBJ1-2 | TRBV6-5 | ASSYRQGDGYT
TRBJ2-7 | TRBV9 | ASSVAIQTSGIEQY
TRBJ1-3 | TRBV4-2 | ASSQDRQTAGNTIY
TRBJ2-7 | TRBV7-9 | ASSRTQTRGGNPYEQY
TRBJ2-7 | TRBV27 | ASSTQQGSEQY
TRBJ2-5 | TRBV30 | AWSVGQGVGKETQY
TRBJ1-4 | TRBV10-3 | AISDGGNSTNEKLF
TRBJ2-5 | TRBV9 | ASSPRLGEETQY
TRBJ2-5 | TRBV5-1 | ASGGTGETQY
TRBJ1-1 | TRBV4-2 | ASSQDQRLSLNTEAF
TRBJ2-5 | TRBV9 | ASTRDFQETQY
TRBJ2-7 | TRBV28 | ASSWTGQRYEQY
TRBJ2-1 | TRBV19 | ASRGAGVNYNEQF
TRBJ2-7 | TRBV18 | ASSPPHNKTGLNSYEQY
TRBJ2-5 | TRBV10-3 | AISESQGIEETQY
TRBJ1-4 | TRBV18 | ASSLPTNEKLF
TRBJ2-6 | TRBV5-1 | ASRQTSVQSSGANVLT
TRBJ2-7 | TRBV6-1 | ASSEEGWAEQY
TRBJ1-2 | TRBV9 | ASSGGSGQGTYGYT
TRBJ2-7 | TRBV15 | ATSGGGQGKYEQY
TRBJ1-6 | TRBV5-6 | ASRGQGGSPLH
TRBJ2-6 | TRBV30 | ACYSGANVLT
TRBJ2-7 | TRBV28 | ASNSFTGGEQY
TRBJ2-1 | TRBV5-1 | ASSFLQGLVNEQF
TRBJ2-5 | TRBV27 | ASSSYPSLAGQETQY
TRBJ2-3 | TRBV7-8 | ASSPAWGGTSARTQY
TRBJ2-7 | TRBV27 | ASSRLAGYEQY
TRBJ2-4 | TRBV2 | ASVGDIQY
TRBJ2-7 | TRBV5-1 | ASSLFGDSGHEQY
TRBJ2-7 | TRBV7-2 | ASSLAGTGSDEQY
TRBJ1-4 | TRBV7-6 | ASSLAGDRTNEKLF
TRBJ2-1 | TRBV11-3 | ASSSQLAGATYNEQF
TRBJ2-3 | TRBV9 | ASSVSGLSVSDTQY
TRBJ2-1 | TRBV9 | ASSVRQGVGEQF
TRBJ2-2 | TRBV6-5 | ASSYSTVAGTGELF
TRBJ1-2 | TRBV7-3 | ASSFTGTGEGYT
TRBJ2-2 | TRBV19 | ASRTQGPGELF
TRBJ1-6 | TRBV7-2 | ASSFRQLNSPLH
TRBJ2-3 | TRBV7-7 | ASSWGGVTDTQY
TRBJ2-1 | TRBV5-1 | ASSHSGPSYNEQF
TRBJ1-1 | TRBV19 | ATDGGTVMNTEAF
TRBJ2-5 | TRBV15 | ATQGLGETQY
. | TRBV11-3 | ASSLATSYEQY
TRBJ2-7 | TRBV30 | AWNTRFRLAGGSYEQY
TRBJ2-7 | TRBV19 | ASSGGSGRLGEQY
TRBJ2-2 | TRBV7-7 | ASSPAFGGTGELF
TRBJ2-1 | TRBV29-1 | SVGEDYNEQF
TRBJ2-5 | TRBV27 | ASSLVAGGETQY
. | TRBV9 | ASSVVLQGPYEQY
TRBJ2-2 | TRBV11-2 | ASSRLAGTTGELF
TRBJ2-2 | TRBV11-2 | ASSFFGTSGGPNTGELF